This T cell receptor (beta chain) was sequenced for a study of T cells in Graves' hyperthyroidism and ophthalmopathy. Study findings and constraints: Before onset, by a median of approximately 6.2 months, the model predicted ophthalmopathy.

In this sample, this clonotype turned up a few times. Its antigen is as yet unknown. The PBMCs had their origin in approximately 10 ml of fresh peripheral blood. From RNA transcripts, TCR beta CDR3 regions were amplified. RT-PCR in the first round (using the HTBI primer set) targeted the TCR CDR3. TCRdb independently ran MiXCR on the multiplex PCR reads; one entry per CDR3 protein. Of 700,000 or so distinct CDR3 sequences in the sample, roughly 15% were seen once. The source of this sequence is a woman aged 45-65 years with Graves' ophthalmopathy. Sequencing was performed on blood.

This chain's CDR3 is CASIRGPTGELFF. The CDR3 coding sequence is TGTGCCAGTATTAGGGGGCCCACCGGGGAGCTGTTTTTT. The J gene is TRBJ2-2, the V gene TRBV19, with 7 bases that match TRBD1. Looked up from germline, CDR1 is LNHDA and CDR2 is SQIVND (reference sequence). The V segment lost 7 bases and the J segment 4 bases; nucleotides outside the gene matches: 3. This CDR3 region has 13 residues.